This TCR beta chain was observed in a study of read filtering for tumor transcriptome and immune sequencing. Study details: By R-ISS, stages I, II and III held roughly 8, 16 and 7 patients. Study results and caveats: Approximately 79% of IR-seq clonotypes had a single read, yet these held roughly 3.7% of reads.

In the case of this clonotype: Its antigen is not identified.

This library used about 400 ng RNA and molecular barcoded adaptors spanning alpha/delta and beta/gamma chains. MiXCR, applied by TCRdb to the reads, yields one record per CDR3 protein. Seen here are over 35,000 distinct CDR3 sequences, around 15% observed once, and the top ten hold approximately 28%. CDR1 and CDR2 from the germline V gene are SGHRS and YFSETQ. V was shortened by 4 bases and J by 2 bases, with 11 bases between the two germline ends. The CDR3 covers 14 residues. This TCR came from a donor over 35 with multiple myeloma. Source material: a population of CD138-negative cells sorted from bone marrow. This rearrangement joins TRBV5-1 to TRBJ2-3; D may be TRBD1 or TRBD2 (5 bases each). The CDR3 reads CASSGDHDTDTQYF. The CDR3 DNA sequence: TGCGCCAGCAGCGGGGACCACGACACAGATACGCAGTATTTT.